This T cell receptor beta chain was identified during a study of cytomegalovirus exposure and HLA in healthy donors. Study background: Early released data had tens of millions of unique TCRs, all coming from HLA-typed donors.

The V and J ends lost 7 bases and 3 bases, in that order; junction bases with no gene match: 7. Germline assignment: CDR1 SQVTM and CDR2 ANQGSEA. There are 13 residues in the CDR3. Worth noting for this clone: No antigen is known for it.

Donors were nominally healthy when sampled, though unrecorded immune exposures were likely. Vbeta (60) and Jbeta (13) primers were used in the PCR. The table came from immunoSEQ multiplex PCR; TCRdb's copy has only in-frame clones and leaves some out. Of 150,000 or so clones in the sample, about four fifths are singletons; the top ten hold over 4.5%. Study-level results: Among TCR beta chains, those listed as cytomegalovirus-associated numbered some 170. Both high specificity and high sensitivity reportedly marked the classifier's diagnosis of cytomegalovirus status.

The chain is built from TRBV29-1 and TRBJ1-1; the match to TRBD1 covers 8 bases. The source of this sequence is a woman aged 18 to 35 in good health and CMV-seropositive. Source material: PBMCs. CDR3 in amino acids: CSGAQGDDTEAFF. The CDR3 coding sequence is TGCAGCGGTGCACAGGGGGATGACACTGAAGCTTTCTTT.